Presented here are 15 T cell receptor beta chains from one specimen sequenced in a study of OX40 agonist ivuxolimab in advanced cancers. TCRdb's table, derived via immunoSEQ multiplex PCR, lists solely in-frame clones and lacks some. Of roughly 75,000 clones listed, around 86% are singletons. Sequenced material: CD4+ or CD8+ T cells sorted from blood, taken in a trial of the OX40 agonist ivuxolimab. These receptors originate from an adult with an advanced solid tumor such as melanoma, head and neck, liver or kidney cancer.

The rearrangement links TRBV11-2 to TRBJ2-7; D is possibly TRBD1 (6 bases). The CDR3 consists of 16 residues. Germline CDR1 and CDR2: SGHAT and FQNNGV. V shed 4 bases and J shed 0 bases, with 16 bases lying between them. The CDR3 reads CASSSINRELSYEQYF. Written as DNA, the CDR3 is TGTGCCAGCAGCTCGATCAACAGGGAGCTCTCCTACGAGCAGTACTTC.

The chain links TRBV5-5 to TRBJ1-2; 10 bases match TRBD1. V gave up 3 bases and J gave up 4 bases; unmatched junction bases: 9. The CDR3 extends over 16 amino acids. In germline, CDR1 is SGHKS, CDR2 YYEKEE (reference sequence). This chain's CDR3 is CASSSKGQGLSYGYTF. The CDR3 nucleotides read TGTGCCAGCAGCTCCAAGGGACAGGGGCTATCCTATGGCTACACCTTC.

V usage is TRBV11-3 and J usage is TRBJ2-5; no reliable D call. V was trimmed by 0 bases and J by 5 bases, leaving 7 bases between them. Germline values: CDR1 SGHNT, CDR2 YENEEA. The CDR3 sequence is 13 residues long. The CDR3 region is CASSLDGVETQYF. The CDR3 DNA reads as TGTGCCAGCAGCTTAGATGGGGTGGAGACCCAGTACTTC.

The table lists this clone with a few counts. The CDR3 DNA reads TGTGCCAGCAGCCGAAGACTAGCGGAAGAGACCCAGTACTTC. It translates to CASSRRLAEETQYF. The chain has TRBV7-2 and TRBJ2-5, with 9 bases aligning to TRBD2. This CDR3 is built from 14 residues. CDR1 is SGHTA, CDR2 FQGNSA, per germline. The junction had 4 bases not matched to a gene; V was cut back by 5 bases and J by 3 bases.

The chain links TRBV20-1 to TRBJ2-3; no reliable D call. Trimming removed 4 bases at V and 4 bases at J, with 3 bases between. The CDR3 runs to 10 residues. Germline loops: CDR1 DFQATT, CDR2 SNEGSKA (reference sequence). As DNA, the CDR3 is TGCAGTGCTAACTCAGATACGCAGTATTTT. It yields the protein CSANSDTQYF.

This sequence joins TRBV18 and TRBJ2-7, with TRBD1 matching over 10 bases. Germline lookup yields CDR1 KGHSH and CDR2 LQKENI. The CDR3 has 14 residues. V dropped 4 bases and J dropped 5; count of bases not matched to a gene: 5. CDR3: CASSQGTGAHEQYF. The CDR3 bases are TGTGCCAGCTCACAGGGGACAGGGGCCCACGAGCAGTACTTC.

The V and J genes are TRBV28 and TRBJ2-7; 11 bases are a match to TRBD2. Germline CDR1 and CDR2: MDHEN and SYDVKM. V trimming: 4 bases; J trimming: 0 bases; junction bases outside the gene matches: 5. The CDR3 sequence is 16 residues long. The DNA of the CDR3 is TGTGCCAGCAGTTCCCTAGCGGGGGGAAGCTCCTACGAGCAGTACTTC. Translated: CASSSLAGGSSYEQYF.

In its sample, this clone was seen once. The chain joins TRBV6-1 to TRBJ1-2; D is uncertain. Germline V gene data show CDR1 as MNHNS and CDR2 as SASEGT. This CDR3 has 12 residues. Trimming shortened V by 6 bases and J by 4 bases, and 9 bases separated the two germline ends. CDR3 DNA sequence: TGTGCCAGCAGCTTCGGGTCCTATGGCTACACCTTC. Amino acids: CASSFGSYGYTF.

V usage is TRBV27 and J usage is TRBJ1-3, with no clear D. Germline V gives CDR1 MNHEY, CDR2 SMNVEV (reference sequence). The V end was cut by 8 bases, the J end by 4 bases, with 12 bases between. CDR3 length equals 13 residues. In DNA, the CDR3 is TGTGCCAGCGGGTTGGGCTCCGGAAACACCATATATTTT. This sequence encodes CASGLGSGNTIYF.

The V and J genes are TRBV6-5 and TRBJ2-5, with a tentative D call TRBD2 (6 bases). V was clipped by 6 bases and J by 5 bases, with 16 bases between them. CDR3 length: 14 amino acids. The germline gives CDR1 MNHEY, CDR2 SVGAGI. The CDR3 sequence: CASSRGGMGETQYF. Written as DNA, the CDR3 is TGTGCCAGCAGCCGCGGCGGGATGGGCGAGACCCAGTACTTC.

The chain couples TRBV7-2 to TRBJ2-1, with 9 bases matching TRBD2. The CDR3 has 15 residues. CDR1 and CDR2 (germline): SGHTA, FQGNSA. V was clipped by 1 base and J by 8 bases; unmatched bases: 6. The CDR3 protein is CASSLVSLAGYEQFF. Written as DNA, the CDR3 is TGTGCCAGCAGCTTAGTATCCCTAGCGGGGTATGAGCAGTTCTTC. Complete variable domain (other parts from reference TRBV7-2 and TRBJ2-1): GAGVSQSPSNKVTEKGKDVELRCDPISGHTALYWYRQSLGQGLEFLIYFQGNSAPDKSGLPSDRFSAERTGGSVSTLTIQRTQQEDSAVYLCASSLVSLAGYEQFFGPGTRLTVL.

The J gene is TRBJ2-5, the V gene TRBV28; D perhaps matches TRBD2 (6 bases). Germline V gene sequence: CDR1 MDHEN, CDR2 SYDVKM. The CDR3 is 15 amino acids. Trimming removed 6 bases at V and 5 bases at J, with 19 bases between. The chain's CDR3 is CASSRRKLALETQYF. CDR3 coding DNA: TGTGCCAGCAGCCGCCGAAAACTAGCTTTGGAGACCCAGTACTTC.

The chain links TRBV15 to TRBJ2-3, with D possibly being TRBD1 or TRBD2 (5 bases each). The CDR3 runs 17 residues. V was clipped by 0 bases and J by 0 bases, with 13 bases between them. Germline V CDR1 and CDR2: LNHNV, YYDKDF (reference sequence). In DNA, the CDR3 is TGTGCCACCAGCAGAGATCAAGAGGGGTCAAGCACAGATACGCAGTATTTT. Its translation is CATSRDQEGSSTDTQYF.

The table lists this clone with a count of one. This chain uses TRBV7-3 with TRBJ2-2; weak D call: TRBD1 (5 bases). CDR3 size: 14 residues. CDR1 and CDR2 from the germline V gene are SGHTA and FQGTGA. V was cut by 4 bases and J by 5 bases, with 11 bases left in between. CDR3 protein: CASSSETVTGELFF. The CDR3 DNA sequence: TGTGCCAGCAGCTCCGAGACAGTTACCGGGGAGCTGTTTTTT.

The chain couples TRBV25-1 to TRBJ1-3, with 7 bases identical to TRBD1. The CDR3 covers 14 residues. The ends lost 8 bases at V and 0 bases at J; junction bases unmatched: 4. The germline V gene has CDR1 MGHDK and CDR2 SYGVNS. This chain's CDR3 is CASRDSLSGNTIYF. The CDR3 DNA is TGTGCCAGCCGGGACAGCCTCTCTGGAAACACCATATATTTT.